The rows below give T cell receptor beta chains drawn from one sample of a study of T cells after yellow fever vaccination. TCRdb passed the 5' RACE reads through MiXCR, listing each CDR3 protein once. The sample has 300,000 or so distinct CDR3 sequences; under 15% are singletons. This material consisted of CD4+ T cells sorted from PBMCs, taken 45 days after the yellow fever booster vaccination. The receptors come from a man aged 25 to 45 who received the YFV17D yellow fever vaccine. Each CDR3 is given without its conserved first and last residue.

CDR3aa: ASSWTSRTNPNREQF
j_gene: TRBJ2-1
v_gene: TRBV5-6

CDR3aa: ASRRRVDTQY
j_gene: TRBJ2-3
v_gene: TRBV6-5

CDR3aa: ASSLAGLGTDTQY
j_gene: TRBJ2-3
v_gene: TRBV5-1

CDR3aa: ASTIWRYNEQF
j_gene: TRBJ2-1
v_gene: TRBV21-1

CDR3aa: SADYRGDTQY
j_gene: TRBJ2-3
v_gene: TRBV20-1

CDR3aa: ASSDSSGSSTDTQY
j_gene: TRBJ2-3
v_gene: TRBV25-1

CDR3aa: SALPPTRSDTEAF
j_gene: TRBJ1-1
v_gene: TRBV20-1

CDR3aa: ATLPGTDCTDTQY
j_gene: TRBJ2-3
v_gene: TRBV24-1

CDR3aa: ASSSGGGKGETQY
j_gene: TRBJ2-5
v_gene: TRBV9

CDR3aa: ASSIGRGAGTDTQY
j_gene: TRBJ2-3
v_gene: TRBV5-1

CDR3aa: ASSIHPAGGGETQY
j_gene: TRBJ2-5
v_gene: TRBV19

CDR3aa: ASSYSGHQTYEQY
j_gene: TRBJ2-7
v_gene: TRBV6-5

CDR3aa: AISTGGPQPQH
j_gene: TRBJ1-5
v_gene: TRBV10-3

CDR3aa: ASSSGHQETQY
j_gene: TRBJ2-5
v_gene: TRBV5-1

CDR3aa: ASSLVMAEVAKNIQY
j_gene: TRBJ2-4
v_gene: TRBV5-5

CDR3aa: SAHRAAGSYNEQF
j_gene: TRBJ2-1
v_gene: TRBV20-1

CDR3aa: ASSTTSGSYNEQF
j_gene: TRBJ2-1
v_gene: TRBV25-1

CDR3aa: ASSLNLLDTQY
j_gene: TRBJ2-3
v_gene: TRBV7-3

CDR3aa: ASKQGGETQY
j_gene: TRBJ2-5
v_gene: TRBV28

CDR3aa: ASSQAETSGRAREQF
j_gene: TRBJ2-1
v_gene: TRBV4-2

CDR3aa: ATSDQNLEQY
j_gene: TRBJ2-7
v_gene: TRBV24-1

CDR3aa: ASSQGKGQDVNYGYT
j_gene: TRBJ1-2
v_gene: TRBV4-3

CDR3aa: ASSGLAGLGQAGELF
j_gene: TRBJ2-2
v_gene: TRBV6-2/TRBV6-3

CDR3aa: ASSLGTDKNIQY
j_gene: TRBJ2-4
v_gene: TRBV28

CDR3aa: ASSAIASGAEQF
j_gene: TRBJ2-1
v_gene: TRBV25-1

CDR3aa: ALGRDRLAKNIQY
j_gene: TRBJ2-4
v_gene: TRBV30

CDR3aa: ASRITSGRSNEQF
j_gene: TRBJ2-1
v_gene: TRBV6-2/TRBV6-3

CDR3aa: ASRITPGLAGEEVTGELF
j_gene: TRBJ2-2
v_gene: TRBV11-1

CDR3aa: SAKGSMTYEQY
j_gene: TRBJ2-7
v_gene: TRBV20-1

CDR3aa: SVERDAQETQY
j_gene: TRBJ2-5
v_gene: TRBV29-1

CDR3aa: ASSISTGFYNEQF
j_gene: TRBJ2-1
v_gene: TRBV19

CDR3aa: ASSLATSSYNEQF
j_gene: TRBJ2-1
v_gene: TRBV5-1

CDR3aa: ASSLWEAVSTDTQY
j_gene: TRBJ2-3
v_gene: TRBV12-3/TRBV12-4

CDR3aa: ASSRPGTYNEQF
j_gene: TRBJ2-1
v_gene: TRBV7-2

CDR3aa: ASSLRGPSYEQY
j_gene: TRBJ2-7
v_gene: TRBV12-3/TRBV12-4

CDR3aa: ASSLGLADSQETQY
j_gene: TRBJ2-5
v_gene: TRBV7-2

CDR3aa: SARGTLPSYEQY
j_gene: TRBJ2-7
v_gene: TRBV20-1

CDR3aa: ASSGQVYNEQF
j_gene: TRBJ2-1
v_gene: TRBV5-1

CDR3aa: ASSLKSAGLTLSEQY
j_gene: TRBJ2-7
v_gene: TRBV7-2

CDR3aa: ATSREPGLADTQY
j_gene: TRBJ2-3
v_gene: TRBV15